The present TCR beta chain was sequenced within a study of human T cells and chemical hapten exposure. About the study: Weekly administration of diphenylcyclopropenone to the scalp of patients continued throughout the roughly 22-week study. Overall study results and limits: Large CDR3 similarity clusters arose significantly more often from expanded TCRs than from controls.

TCRdb independently ran MiXCR on the RACE reads; one entry per CDR3 protein. The sample includes 120,000 or so distinct CDR3 sequences, about 14% seen only once; the top ten take approximately 2.6%. As regards this clonotype: The antigen is undetermined.

V shed 0 bases and J shed 6 bases, with 9 bases lying between them. CDR1 and CDR2 (germline): SGHDT, YYEEEE. The CDR3 is 13 residues long. The time point denotes: pre-sensitization, week 0. Treatment specified: therapeutic diphenylcyclopropenone sensitization with weekly scalp DPC. The TCR sequence derives from a woman under 30 with alopecia areata. Some clones in this sample may be carry-over from other donors' samples. V is TRBV5-6 and J is TRBJ1-1; D gene unclear. This sample comprised whole blood, obtained in connection with sensitization to the hapten diphenylcyclopropenone (DPC). CDR3: CASSLVNGPEAFF. The DNA for the CDR3 is TGTGCCAGCAGCTTGGTCAATGGGCCTGAAGCTTTCTTT. The full variable domain, its missing parts supplied by reference TRBV5-6 and TRBJ1-1, is DAGVTQSPTHLIKTRGQQVTLRCSPKSGHDTVSWYQQALGQGPQFIFQYYEEEERQRGNFPDRFSGHQFPNYSSELNVNALLLGDSALYLCASSLVNGPEAFFGQGTRLTVV.